These 7 T cell receptor beta chains share one sample of origin, sequenced in a study of blood T cell repertoires in COVID-19. TCRdb's copy holds only in-frame clones and misses some; the assay was immunoSEQ multiplex PCR. Of several thousand clones detected, less than 90% appear once; the ten largest clones hold around 9.6%. Material for sequencing was peripheral blood. The receptors shown here come from a human donor in a cohort sampled during active COVID-19.

This clone showed up just a few times. The chain has TRBV19 and TRBJ1-5, with 10 nucleotides matching TRBD1. The CDR3 is 16 residues long. Germline V gene data show CDR1 as LNHDA and CDR2 as SQIVND (reference sequence). Trimming cost V 1 base and J 6 bases; bases outside gene matches: 6. This CDR3 reads CASSIGRTGGPQPQHF. CDR3 nucleotide sequence: TGTGCCAGTAGTATAGGTAGGACAGGGGGGCCTCAGCCCCAGCATTTT.

V is TRBV6-2 or TRBV6-3 and J is TRBJ2-2; 7 nucleotides line up with TRBD2. Germline loops: CDR1 MNHEY, CDR2 SVGEGT. V lost 5 bases and J lost 3; bases outside the gene matches: 6. The CDR3 consists of 15 residues. The CDR3 protein is CASSAGVRDTGELFF. The CDR3 DNA is TGTGCCAGCAGTGCGGGGGTCCGTGACACCGGGGAGCTGTTTTTT.

V is TRBV7-6 and J is TRBJ2-7, with D perhaps TRBD2 (7 bases). The length of the CDR3 is 13 residues. Per the germline V gene, CDR1 is SGHVS and CDR2 is FNYEAQ. V was trimmed by 5 bases and J by 2 bases, leaving 10 bases between them. Written as DNA, the CDR3 is TGTGCCAGCAGCGGGGGGGCCGCCTACGAGCAGTACTTC. Its translation: CASSGGAAYEQYF.

The chain links TRBV5-4 to TRBJ2-7; 8 bases are a match to TRBD1. The CDR3 length is 14 residues. J was trimmed by 3 bases and V by 3 bases; bases with no gene match: 5. CDR1 and CDR2 (germline): SGHNT, YYREEE (reference sequence). DNA of the CDR3: TGTGCCAGCAGCTCCACACAGGGGGACTACGAGCAGTACTTC. Its protein product is CASSSTQGDYEQYF.

The genes are TRBV4-1 and TRBJ1-2; TRBD1 agrees at 7 bases. Germline V gene lookup returns CDR1 MGHRA and CDR2 YSYEKL. This CDR3 spans 19 amino acids. Trimming at V came to 3 bases and at J to 0 bases, leaving 16 bases not matched to a gene. The CDR3 sequence: CASSHVVRDRRLSNYGYTF. In nucleotides, the CDR3 is TGCGCCAGCAGCCATGTAGTCCGGGACAGACGACTCTCTAACTATGGCTACACCTTC.

The chain carries TRBV6-5 and TRBJ1-1, with D perhaps matching TRBD1 (5 bases). The V end lost 5 bases, the J end lost 1 base, and 8 bases lay between the germline ends. This CDR3 contains 13 residues. The germline V gene encodes CDR1 MNHEY and CDR2 SVGAGI. The CDR3 DNA follows: TGTGCCAGCAGTACACAGGCGAACACTGAAGCTTTCTTT. It translates to CASSTQANTEAFF.

The CDR3 region has the DNA TGTGCCAGCAGGCTGGCTAGCCAAGAGACCCAGTACTTC. This gives the protein CASRLASQETQYF. The chain couples TRBV7-2 to TRBJ2-5; no clear D gene. Germline loops: CDR1 SGHTA, CDR2 FQGNSA. V was clipped by 6 bases and J by 1 base, with 9 bases between them. The CDR3 spans 13 residues.